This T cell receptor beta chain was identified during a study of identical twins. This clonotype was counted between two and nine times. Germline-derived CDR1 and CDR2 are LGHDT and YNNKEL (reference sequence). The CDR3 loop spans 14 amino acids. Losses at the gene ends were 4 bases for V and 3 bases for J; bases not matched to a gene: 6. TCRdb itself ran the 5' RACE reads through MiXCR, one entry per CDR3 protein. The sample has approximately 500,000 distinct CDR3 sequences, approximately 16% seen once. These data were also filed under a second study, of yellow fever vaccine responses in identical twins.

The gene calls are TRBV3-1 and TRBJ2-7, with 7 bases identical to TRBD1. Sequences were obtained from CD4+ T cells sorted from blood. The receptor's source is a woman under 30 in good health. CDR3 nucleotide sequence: TGTGCCAGCAGCCGAGAAACAGGGGTCTACGAGCAGTACTTC. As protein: CASSRETGVYEQYF.